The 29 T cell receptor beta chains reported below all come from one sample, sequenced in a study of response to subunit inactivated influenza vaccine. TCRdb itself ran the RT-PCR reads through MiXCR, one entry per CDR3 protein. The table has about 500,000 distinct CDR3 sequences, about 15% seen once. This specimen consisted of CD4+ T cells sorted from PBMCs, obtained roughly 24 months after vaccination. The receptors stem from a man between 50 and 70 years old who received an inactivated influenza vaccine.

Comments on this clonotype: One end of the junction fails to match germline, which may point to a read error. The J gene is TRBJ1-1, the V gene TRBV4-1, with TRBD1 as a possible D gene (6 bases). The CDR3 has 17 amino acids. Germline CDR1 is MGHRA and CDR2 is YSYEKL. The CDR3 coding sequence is TGCGCCAGTAGCCAACTAGGGGGTAGGCTCTTGAACACTGAAGCTTTCTTT. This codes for CASSQLGGRLLNTEAFF.

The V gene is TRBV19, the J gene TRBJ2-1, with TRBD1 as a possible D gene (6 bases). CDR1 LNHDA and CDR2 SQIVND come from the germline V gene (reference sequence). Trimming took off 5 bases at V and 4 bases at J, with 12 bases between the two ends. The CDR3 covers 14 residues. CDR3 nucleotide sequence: TGTGCCAGTAGTCCAAGCGACAGGTACAATGAGCAGTTCTTC. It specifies CASSPSDRYNEQFF.

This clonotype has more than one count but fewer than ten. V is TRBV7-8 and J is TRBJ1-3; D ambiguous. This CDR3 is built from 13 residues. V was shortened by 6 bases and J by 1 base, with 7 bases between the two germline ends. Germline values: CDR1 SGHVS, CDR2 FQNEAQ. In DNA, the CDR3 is TGTGCCAGCAGAGAAGCTTCTGGAAACACCATATATTTT. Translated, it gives CASREASGNTIYF.

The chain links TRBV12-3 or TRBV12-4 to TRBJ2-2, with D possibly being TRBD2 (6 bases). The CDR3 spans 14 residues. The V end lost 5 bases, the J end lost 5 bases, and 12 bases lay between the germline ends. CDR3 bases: TGTGCCAGCAGTCCCGGGAGCCAGACCGGGGAGCTGTTTTTT. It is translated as CASSPGSQTGELFF.

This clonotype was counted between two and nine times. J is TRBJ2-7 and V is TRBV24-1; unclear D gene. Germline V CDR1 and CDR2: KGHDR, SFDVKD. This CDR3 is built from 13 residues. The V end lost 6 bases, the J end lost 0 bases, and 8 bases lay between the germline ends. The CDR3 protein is CATSLGGSYEQYF. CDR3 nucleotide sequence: TGTGCCACCAGTCTGGGCGGCTCCTACGAGCAGTACTTC.

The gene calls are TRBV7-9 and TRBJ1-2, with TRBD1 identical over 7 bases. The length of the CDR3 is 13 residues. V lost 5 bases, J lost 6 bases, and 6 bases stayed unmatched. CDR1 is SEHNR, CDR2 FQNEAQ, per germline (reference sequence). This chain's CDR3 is CASSNRGKDGYTF. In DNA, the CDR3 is TGTGCCAGCAGCAACAGGGGAAAGGATGGCTACACCTTC.

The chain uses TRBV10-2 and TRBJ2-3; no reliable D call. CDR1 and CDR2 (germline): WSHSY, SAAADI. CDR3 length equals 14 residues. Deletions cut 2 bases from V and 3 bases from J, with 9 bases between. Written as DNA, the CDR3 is TGCGCCAGCAGTGAGGGGGTTCCGACAGATACGCAGTATTTT. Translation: CASSEGVPTDTQYF.

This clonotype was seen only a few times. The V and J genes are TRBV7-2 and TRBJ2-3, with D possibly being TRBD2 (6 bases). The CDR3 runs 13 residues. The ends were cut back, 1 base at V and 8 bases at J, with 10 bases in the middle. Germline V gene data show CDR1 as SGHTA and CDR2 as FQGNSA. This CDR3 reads CASSLVGGGTQYF. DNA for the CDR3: TGTGCCAGCAGCTTAGTGGGGGGTGGTACGCAGTATTTT. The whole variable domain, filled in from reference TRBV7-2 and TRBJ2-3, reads GAGVSQSPSNKVTEKGKDVELRCDPISGHTALYWYRQSLGQGLEFLIYFQGNSAPDKSGLPSDRFSAERTGGSVSTLTIQRTQQEDSAVYLCASSLVGGGTQYFGPGTRLTVL.

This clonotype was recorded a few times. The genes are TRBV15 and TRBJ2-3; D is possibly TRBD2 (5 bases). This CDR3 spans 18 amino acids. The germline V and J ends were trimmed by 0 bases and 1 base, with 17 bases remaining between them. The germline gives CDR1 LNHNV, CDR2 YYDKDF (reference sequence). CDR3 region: CATSRDPHPSPGTDTQYF. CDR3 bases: TGTGCCACCAGCAGAGATCCCCACCCTAGCCCGGGCACAGATACGCAGTATTTT.

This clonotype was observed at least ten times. The CDR3 loop reads CASSRTQYEQYF. The CDR3 DNA sequence: TGTGCCAGCAGCCGGACTCAGTACGAGCAGTACTTC. The V gene is TRBV2, the J gene TRBJ2-7; D possibly corresponds to TRBD2 (5 bases). V was pared by 6 bases and J by 4 bases, with 10 bases between. The CDR3 covers 12 residues. Germline loops: CDR1 SNHLY, CDR2 FYNNEI.

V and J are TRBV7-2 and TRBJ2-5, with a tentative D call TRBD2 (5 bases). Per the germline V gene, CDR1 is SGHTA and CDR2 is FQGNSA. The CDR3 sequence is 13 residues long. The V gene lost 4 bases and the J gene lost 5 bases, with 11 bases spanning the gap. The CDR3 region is CASSWAQRETQYF. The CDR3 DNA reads TGTGCCAGCAGCTGGGCACAGCGGGAGACCCAGTACTTC.

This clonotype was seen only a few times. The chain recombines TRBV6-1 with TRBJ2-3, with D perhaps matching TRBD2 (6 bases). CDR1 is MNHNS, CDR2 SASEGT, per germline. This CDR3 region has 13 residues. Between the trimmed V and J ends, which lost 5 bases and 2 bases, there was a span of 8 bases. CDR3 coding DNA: TGTGCCAGCAGTCGGACTAACACAGATACGCAGTATTTT. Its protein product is CASSRTNTDTQYF.

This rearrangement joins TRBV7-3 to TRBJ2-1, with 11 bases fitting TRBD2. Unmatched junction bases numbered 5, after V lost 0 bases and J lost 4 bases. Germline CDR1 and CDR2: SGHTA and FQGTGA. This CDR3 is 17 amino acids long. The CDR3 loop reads CASSLTTTSGTYNEQFF. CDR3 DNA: TGTGCCAGCAGCTTAACGACGACTAGCGGGACTTACAATGAGCAGTTCTTC.

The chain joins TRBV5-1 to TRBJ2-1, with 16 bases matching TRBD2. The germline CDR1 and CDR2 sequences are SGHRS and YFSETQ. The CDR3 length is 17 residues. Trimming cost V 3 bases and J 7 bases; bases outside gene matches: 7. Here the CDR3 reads CASSSGLAGGPMNEQFF. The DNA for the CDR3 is TGCGCCAGCAGCTCGGGACTAGCGGGAGGGCCTATGAATGAGCAGTTCTTC. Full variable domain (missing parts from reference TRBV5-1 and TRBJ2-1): KAGVTQTPRYLIKTRGQQVTLSCSPISGHRSVSWYQQTPGQGLQFLFEYFSETQRNKGNFPGRFSGRQFSNSRSEMNVSTLELGDSALYLCASSSGLAGGPMNEQFFGPGTRLTVL.

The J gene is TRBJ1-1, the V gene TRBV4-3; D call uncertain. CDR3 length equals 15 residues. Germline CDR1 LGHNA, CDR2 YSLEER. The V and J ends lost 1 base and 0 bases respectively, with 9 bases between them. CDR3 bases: TGCGCCAGCAGCCAAGGGGTCGGCTTGAACACTGAAGCTTTCTTT. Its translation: CASSQGVGLNTEAFF.

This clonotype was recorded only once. In DNA, the CDR3 is TGTGCCAGCAGCTTATTTTTTATATCCACCGGGGAGCTGTTTTTT. Its protein is CASSLFFISTGELFF. V and J are TRBV7-9 and TRBJ2-2; unclear D gene. The ends were cut back, 2 bases at V and 4 bases at J, with 11 bases in the middle. Germline V gene sequence: CDR1 SEHNR, CDR2 FQNEAQ (reference sequence). CDR3 length: 15 residues.

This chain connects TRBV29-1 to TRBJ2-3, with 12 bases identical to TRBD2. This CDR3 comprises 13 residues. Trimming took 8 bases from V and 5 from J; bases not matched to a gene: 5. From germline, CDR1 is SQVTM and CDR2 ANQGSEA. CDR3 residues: CSSSGGAGDTQYF. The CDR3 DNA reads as TGCAGCTCTAGCGGGGGGGCCGGAGATACGCAGTATTTT.

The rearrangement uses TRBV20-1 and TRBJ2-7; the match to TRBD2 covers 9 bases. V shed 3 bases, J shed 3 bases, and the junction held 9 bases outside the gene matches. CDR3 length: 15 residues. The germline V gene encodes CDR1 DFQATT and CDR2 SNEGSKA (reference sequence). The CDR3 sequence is CSARGIAGVGYEQYF. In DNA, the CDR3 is TGCAGTGCTAGGGGGATAGCGGGAGTGGGCTACGAGCAGTACTTC.

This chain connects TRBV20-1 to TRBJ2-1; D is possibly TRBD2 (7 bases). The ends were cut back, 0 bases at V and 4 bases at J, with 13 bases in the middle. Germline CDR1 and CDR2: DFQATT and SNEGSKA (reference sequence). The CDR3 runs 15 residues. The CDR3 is CSAREGGAGYNEQFF. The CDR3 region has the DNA TGCAGTGCTAGAGAGGGGGGGGCTGGTTACAATGAGCAGTTCTTC.

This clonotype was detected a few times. This CDR3 reads CASSSTMSLQIQQYF. The DNA for the CDR3 is TGTGCCAGCAGCTCCACCATGAGTCTTCAGATACAGCAGTACTTC. The V and J genes are TRBV7-2 and TRBJ2-7; the D is unclear. The V end was cut by 4 bases, the J end by 8 bases, with 21 bases between. Germline V CDR1 and CDR2: SGHTA, FQGNSA. This CDR3 is 15 amino acids long.

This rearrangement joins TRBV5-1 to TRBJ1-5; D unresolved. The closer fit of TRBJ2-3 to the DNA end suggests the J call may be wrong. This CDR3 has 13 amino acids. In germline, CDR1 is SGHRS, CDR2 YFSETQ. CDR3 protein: CASSLGVQEPQYF. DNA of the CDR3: TGCGCCAGCAGCTTGGGGGTCCAGGAGCCCCAGTATTTT.

CDR3 protein: CASSYGGGAALYEQYF. DNA of the CDR3: TGTGCCAGCAGTTACGGGGGGGGAGCGGCACTCTACGAGCAGTACTTC. V and J are TRBV6-2 or TRBV6-3 and TRBJ2-7, with 7 bases that match TRBD2. The CDR3 runs 16 residues. The germline gives CDR1 MNHEY, CDR2 SVGEGT. V trimming: 2 bases; J trimming: 3 bases; junction bases outside the gene matches: 10.

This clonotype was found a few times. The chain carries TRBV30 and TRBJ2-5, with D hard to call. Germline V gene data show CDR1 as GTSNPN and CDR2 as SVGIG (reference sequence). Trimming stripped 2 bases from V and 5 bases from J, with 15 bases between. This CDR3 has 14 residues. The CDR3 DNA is TGTGCCTGGAGTCGCCTGGCCCTGGGGGAGACCCAGTACTTC. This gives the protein CAWSRLALGETQYF.

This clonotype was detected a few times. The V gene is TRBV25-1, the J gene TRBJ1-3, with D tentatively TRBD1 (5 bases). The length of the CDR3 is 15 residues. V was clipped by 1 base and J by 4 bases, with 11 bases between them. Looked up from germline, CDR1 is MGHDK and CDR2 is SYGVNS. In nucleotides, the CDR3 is TGTGCCAGCAGTGAATTATCAGGGAGGGGAAACACCATATATTTT. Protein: CASSELSGRGNTIYF.

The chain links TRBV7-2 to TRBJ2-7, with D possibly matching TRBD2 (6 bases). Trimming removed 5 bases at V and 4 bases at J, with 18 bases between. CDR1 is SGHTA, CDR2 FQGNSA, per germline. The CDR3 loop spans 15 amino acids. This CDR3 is CASSPAGGNNYEQYF. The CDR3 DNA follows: TGTGCCAGCAGCCCAGCTGGCGGGAATAATTACGAGCAGTACTTC.

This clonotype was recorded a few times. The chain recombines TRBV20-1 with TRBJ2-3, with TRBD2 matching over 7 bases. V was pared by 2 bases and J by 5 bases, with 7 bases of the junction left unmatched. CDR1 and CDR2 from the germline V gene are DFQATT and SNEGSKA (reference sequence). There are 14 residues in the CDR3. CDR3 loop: CSARFREAGDTQYF. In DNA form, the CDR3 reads TGCAGTGCTAGATTCCGGGAGGCCGGAGATACGCAGTATTTT.

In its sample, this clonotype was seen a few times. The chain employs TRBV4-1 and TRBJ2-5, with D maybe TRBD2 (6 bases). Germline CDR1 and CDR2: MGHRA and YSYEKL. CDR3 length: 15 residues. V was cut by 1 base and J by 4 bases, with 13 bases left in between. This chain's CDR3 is CASSQVGQGGETQYF. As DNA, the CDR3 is TGCGCCAGCAGCCAAGTCGGGCAGGGAGGAGAGACCCAGTACTTC.

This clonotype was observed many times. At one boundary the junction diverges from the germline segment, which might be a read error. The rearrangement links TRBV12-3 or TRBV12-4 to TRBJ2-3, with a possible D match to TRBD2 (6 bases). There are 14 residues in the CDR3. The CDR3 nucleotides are TGTGCCAGCAGCTTAGCGCGGGGCGCAGATACGCAGTATTTT. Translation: CASSLARGADTQYF.

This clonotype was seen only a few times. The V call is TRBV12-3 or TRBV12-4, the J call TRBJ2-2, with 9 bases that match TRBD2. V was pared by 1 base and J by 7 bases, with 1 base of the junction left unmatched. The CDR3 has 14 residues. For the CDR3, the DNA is TGTGCCAGCAGTTTAGTGACTAGCGGCGGGGAGCTGTTTTTT. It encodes CASSLVTSGGELFF.